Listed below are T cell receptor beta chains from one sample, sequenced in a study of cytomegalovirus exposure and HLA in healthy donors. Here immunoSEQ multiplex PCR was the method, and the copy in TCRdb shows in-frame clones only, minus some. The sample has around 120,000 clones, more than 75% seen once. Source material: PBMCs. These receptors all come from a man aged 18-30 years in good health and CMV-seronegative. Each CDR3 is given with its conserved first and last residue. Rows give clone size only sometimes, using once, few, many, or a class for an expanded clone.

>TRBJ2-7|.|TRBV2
CASSLDRGGTYEQYF
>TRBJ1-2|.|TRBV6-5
CASSRDRDFYGYTF
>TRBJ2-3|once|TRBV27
CASSLARARTDTQYF
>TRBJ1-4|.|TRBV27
CASTQSGGNKGKLFF
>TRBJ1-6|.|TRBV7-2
CASTGGQNNSPLHF
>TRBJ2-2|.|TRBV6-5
CASSYLATDGELFF
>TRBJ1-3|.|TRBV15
CATSRDYGGENTIYF
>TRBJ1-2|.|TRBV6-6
CASSYTRGEVYGYTF
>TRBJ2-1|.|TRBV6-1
CASTDGGGGRFEQFF
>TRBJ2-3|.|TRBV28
CASSRDRGTGLDTQYF
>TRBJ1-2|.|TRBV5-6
CASSLQGKNYGYTF
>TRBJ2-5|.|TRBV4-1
CASSQLLQGRRTQYF
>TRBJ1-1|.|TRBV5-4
CASSLELHSPNTEAFF
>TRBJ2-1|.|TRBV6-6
CASSWDRYNEQFF
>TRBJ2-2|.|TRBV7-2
CASTLRGGELFF
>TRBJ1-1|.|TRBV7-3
CASSPSRGNTEAFF
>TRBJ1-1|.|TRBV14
CASSPRTARNTEAFF
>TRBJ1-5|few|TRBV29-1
CSVRQGRNQPQHF
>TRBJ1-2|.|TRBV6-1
CASSAQGASTF
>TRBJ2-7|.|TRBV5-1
CASSPPRAGGDEQYF
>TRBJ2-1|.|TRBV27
CASSLLGGGNNEQFF
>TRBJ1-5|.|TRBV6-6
CASWGGIQPQHF
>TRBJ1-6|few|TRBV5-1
CASSFDVRDRVNSPLHF
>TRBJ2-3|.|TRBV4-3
CASSQRASFSTDTQYF
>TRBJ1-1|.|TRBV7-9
CASSFGGEAFF
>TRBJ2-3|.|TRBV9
CASSVDKRGRTDTQYF
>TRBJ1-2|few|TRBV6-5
CASSVQGWNGYTF
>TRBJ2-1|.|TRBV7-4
CASSLARAGDNEQFF
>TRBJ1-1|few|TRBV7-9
CASSLARDQNTEAFF
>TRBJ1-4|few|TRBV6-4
CASSGTDGPNEKLFF
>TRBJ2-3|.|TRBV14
CASSRLRNVLAGGTKGTDTQYF
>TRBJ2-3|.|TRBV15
CATSRERASGGSTDTQYF
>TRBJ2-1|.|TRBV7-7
CASSLAGGIYNEQFF
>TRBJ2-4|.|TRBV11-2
CASSLDPGLAKNIQYF
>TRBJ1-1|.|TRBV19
CASSGGAIEAFF
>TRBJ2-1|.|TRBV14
CASSQGPQGQEQFF
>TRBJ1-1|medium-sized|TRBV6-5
CASRTGGTEAFF
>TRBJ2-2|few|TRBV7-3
CASSPRQGITGELFF
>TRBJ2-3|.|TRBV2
CASRGRGGIPDTQYF
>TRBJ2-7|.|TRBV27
CASGTASSYEQYF
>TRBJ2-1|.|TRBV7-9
CASSYRTGGIDEQFF
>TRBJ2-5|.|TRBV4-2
CASSQDGSVQETQYF
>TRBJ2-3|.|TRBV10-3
CASLGLATDTQYF
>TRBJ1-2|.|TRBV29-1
CSVGDRGLQTNYGYTF
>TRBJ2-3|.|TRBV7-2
CASSLVAGGPDTQYF
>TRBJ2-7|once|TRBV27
CASSSLTSVYF
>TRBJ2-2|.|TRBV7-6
CASSAHGLGELFF
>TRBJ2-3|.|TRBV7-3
CASSSAGDTQYF
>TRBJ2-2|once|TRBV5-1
CASSRIGQGANTGELFF
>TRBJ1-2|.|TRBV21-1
CASSKAGPFCYTF
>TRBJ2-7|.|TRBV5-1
CASSLAYFTAYEQYF
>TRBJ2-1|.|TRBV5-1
CASSLGQGTYNEQFF
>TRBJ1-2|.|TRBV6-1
CASIGTGYFNYGYTF
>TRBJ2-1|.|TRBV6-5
CASNYLPGGHEQFF
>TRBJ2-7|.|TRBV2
CASSRQGSLYEQYF